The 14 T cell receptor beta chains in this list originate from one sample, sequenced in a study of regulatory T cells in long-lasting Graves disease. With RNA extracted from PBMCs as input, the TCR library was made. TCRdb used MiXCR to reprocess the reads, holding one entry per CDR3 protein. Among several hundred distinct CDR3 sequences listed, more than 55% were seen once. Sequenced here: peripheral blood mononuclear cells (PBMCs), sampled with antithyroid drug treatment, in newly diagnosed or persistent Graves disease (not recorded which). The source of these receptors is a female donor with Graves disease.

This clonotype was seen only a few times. The CDR3 DNA is TGTGCCAGCGGAACGCGCGGAAACACCATATATTTT. Encoded protein: CASGTRGNTIYF. This chain uses TRBV12-3 or TRBV12-4 with TRBJ1-3, with no clear D. The CDR3 spans 12 residues. Trimming took 8 bases from V and 4 from J, leaving 9 bases between them.

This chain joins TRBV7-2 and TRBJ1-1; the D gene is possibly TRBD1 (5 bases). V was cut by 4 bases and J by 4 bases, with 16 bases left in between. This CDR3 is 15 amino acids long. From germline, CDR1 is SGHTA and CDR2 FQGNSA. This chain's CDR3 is CASSWRTSVRTEAFF. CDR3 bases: TGTGCCAGCAGCTGGAGGACATCGGTGCGCACTGAAGCTTTCTTT.

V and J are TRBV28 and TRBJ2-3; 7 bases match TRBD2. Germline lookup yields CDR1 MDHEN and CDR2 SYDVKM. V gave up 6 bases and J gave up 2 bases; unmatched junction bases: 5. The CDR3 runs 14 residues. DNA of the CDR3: TGTGCCAGCAGGCGCGGGGGAAACACAGATACGCAGTATTTT. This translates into CASRRGGNTDTQYF.

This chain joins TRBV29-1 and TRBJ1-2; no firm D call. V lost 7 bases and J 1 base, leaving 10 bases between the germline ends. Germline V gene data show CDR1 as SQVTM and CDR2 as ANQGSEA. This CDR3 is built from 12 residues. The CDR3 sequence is CSANTLNYGYTF. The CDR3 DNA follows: TGCAGCGCCAATACACTTAACTATGGCTACACCTTC.

The CDR3 protein is CASSQDYGSTQYF. In DNA form, the CDR3 reads TGTGCCAGCAGCCAAGATTACGGGAGCACGCAGTATTTT. V usage is TRBV3-1 and J usage is TRBJ2-3, with a weak D call TRBD2 (6 bases). Germline-derived CDR1 and CDR2 are LGHDT and YNNKEL (reference sequence). This CDR3 region has 13 residues. V dropped 0 bases and J dropped 9 bases, with 10 bases sitting between them.

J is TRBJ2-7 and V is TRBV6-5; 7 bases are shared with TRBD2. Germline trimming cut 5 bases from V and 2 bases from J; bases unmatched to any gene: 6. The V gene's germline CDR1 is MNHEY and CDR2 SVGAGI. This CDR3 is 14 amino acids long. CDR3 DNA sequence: TGTGCCAGCAGTACTGGAGGGAGGGCCTACGAGCAGTACTTC. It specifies CASSTGGRAYEQYF.

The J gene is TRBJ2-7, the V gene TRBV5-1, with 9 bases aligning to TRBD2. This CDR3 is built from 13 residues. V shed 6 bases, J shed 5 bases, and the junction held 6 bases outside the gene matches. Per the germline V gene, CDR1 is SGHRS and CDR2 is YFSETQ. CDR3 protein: CASNQRGADEQYF. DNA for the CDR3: TGCGCCAGCAATCAGCGGGGGGCGGACGAGCAGTACTTC.

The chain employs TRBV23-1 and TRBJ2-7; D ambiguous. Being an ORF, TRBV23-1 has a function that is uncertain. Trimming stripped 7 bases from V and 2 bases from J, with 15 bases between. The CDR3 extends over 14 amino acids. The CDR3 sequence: CASNPGHLPYEQYF. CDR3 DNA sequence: TGCGCCAGCAATCCCGGGCATCTTCCCTACGAGCAGTACTTC.

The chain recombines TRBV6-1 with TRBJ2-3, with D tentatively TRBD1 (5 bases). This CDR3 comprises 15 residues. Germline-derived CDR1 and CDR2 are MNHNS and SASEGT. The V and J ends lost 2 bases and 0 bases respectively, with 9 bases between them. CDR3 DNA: TGTGCCAGCAGTGAACCCCGACAGAGCACAGATACGCAGTATTTT. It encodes CASSEPRQSTDTQYF.

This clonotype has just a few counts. The CDR3 here is CASAAGTGANVLTF. CDR3 coding DNA: TGTGCCAGCGCGGCGGGTACTGGGGCCAACGTCCTGACTTTC. This chain joins TRBV3-1 and TRBJ2-6; maybe TRBD2 (5 bases). V was clipped by 8 bases and J by 2 bases, with 10 bases between them. The CDR3 consists of 14 residues. Germline lookup yields CDR1 LGHDT and CDR2 YNNKEL (reference sequence). The variable domain in full, with the rest retrieved from reference TRBV3-1 and TRBJ2-6, is DTAVSQTPKYLVTQMGNDKSIKCEQNLGHDTMYWYKQDSKKFLKIMFSYNNKELIINETVPNRFSPKSPDKAHLNLHINSLELGDSAVYFCASAAGTGANVLTFGAGSRLTVL.

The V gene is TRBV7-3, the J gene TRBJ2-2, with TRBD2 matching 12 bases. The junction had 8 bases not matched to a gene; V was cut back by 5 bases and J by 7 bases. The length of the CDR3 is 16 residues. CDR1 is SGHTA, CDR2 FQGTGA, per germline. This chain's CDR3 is CASSLRLAGVVGELFF. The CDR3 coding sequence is TGTGCCAGCAGCCTCAGACTAGCGGGAGTGGTCGGGGAGCTGTTTTTT.

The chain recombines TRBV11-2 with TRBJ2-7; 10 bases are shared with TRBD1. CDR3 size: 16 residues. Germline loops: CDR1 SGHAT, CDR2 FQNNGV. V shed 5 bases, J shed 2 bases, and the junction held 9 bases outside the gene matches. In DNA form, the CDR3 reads TGTGCCAGCAGCCCGACTCCTGGGACAGGGGCCTACGAGCAGTACTTC. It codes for CASSPTPGTGAYEQYF.

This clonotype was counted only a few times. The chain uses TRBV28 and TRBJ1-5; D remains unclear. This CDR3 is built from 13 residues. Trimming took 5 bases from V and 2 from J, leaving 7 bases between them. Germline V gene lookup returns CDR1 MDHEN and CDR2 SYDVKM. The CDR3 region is CASSISGNQPQHF. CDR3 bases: TGTGCCAGCAGTATTAGTGGCAATCAGCCCCAGCATTTT.

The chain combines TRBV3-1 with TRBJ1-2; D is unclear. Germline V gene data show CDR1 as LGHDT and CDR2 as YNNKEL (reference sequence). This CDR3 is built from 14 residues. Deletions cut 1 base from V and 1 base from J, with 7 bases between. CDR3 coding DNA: TGTGCCAGCAGCCAAGTCAAGGTTAACTATGGCTACACCTTC. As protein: CASSQVKVNYGYTF.